A selection of T cell receptor beta chains follows, all from one sample in a study of T cell responses to AZD1222 COVID-19 vaccine. The repertoire was sequenced with immunoSEQ multiplex PCR; TCRdb's copy has only in-frame clones and lacks some. The repertoire holds about 200,000 clones, with roughly 94% as singletons. The specimen was peripheral blood, collected 28 days after the second dose of the MenACWY control vaccine. The receptor source for this set is an adult who received the MenACWY meningococcal vaccine as a control. Each CDR3 is given with its conserved first and last residue. D genes are given only for firm matches. The listing skips clone size in some rows; elsewhere it reads once, few, many or a size class.

14	NA	TRBV30	NA	TRBJ1-2	CAWSLTSGDYGYTF	TGTGCCTGGAGTCTAACATCGGGGGATTATGGCTACACCTTC
12	TRBD1	TRBV7-9	NA	TRBJ2-7	CASSPTGFEQYF	TGTGCCAGCAGCCCGACAGGGTTCGAGCAGTACTTC
16	NA	TRBV18	NA	TRBJ1-3	CASSPRRTSSGNTIYF	TGTGCCAGCTCACCCAGACGGACTTCCTCTGGAAACACCATATATTTT
11	NA	TRBV20-1	NA	TRBJ2-7	CSGTDSYEQYF	TGCAGTGGGACGGACAGCTACGAGCAGTACTTC
13	NA	TRBV5-1	NA	TRBJ1-6	CASSSDDVSPLHF	TGCGCCAGCAGCTCCGATGATGTATCACCCCTCCACTTT
19	TRBD2	TRBV5-4	NA	TRBJ2-3	CASSAEGTSGRAGADTQYF	TGTGCCAGCAGCGCCGAAGGGACTAGCGGGAGGGCCGGCGCAGATACGCAGTATTTT
15	NA	TRBV30	NA	TRBJ1-6	CAWRDKRTWDSPLHF	TGTGCCTGGAGGGATAAGAGGACCTGGGATTCACCCCTCCACTTT
17	TRBD2	TRBV7-2	NA	TRBJ2-1	CASSPPGLGPFYNEQFF	TGTGCCAGCAGCCCCCCGGGACTAGGGCCCTTTTACAATGAGCAGTTCTTC
13	NA	TRBV19	NA	TRBJ2-4	CASSWGDENIQYF	TGTGCCAGTAGTTGGGGGGACGAAAACATTCAGTACTTC
13	NA	TRBV12-3/TRBV12-4	NA	TRBJ1-5	CASRGNSNQPQHF	TGTGCCAGCAGGGGGAACAGTAATCAGCCCCAGCATTTT
14	TRBD1	TRBV2	NA	TRBJ2-7	CASKSGQGIYEQYF	TGTGCCAGCAAGTCCGGACAGGGAATCTACGAGCAGTACTTC
16	TRBD2	TRBV7-8	NA	TRBJ2-1	CASSDPGTSLFNEQFF	TGTGCCAGCAGCGACCCCGGGACTAGTTTATTTAATGAGCAGTTCTTC
15	TRBD1	TRBV7-9	NA	TRBJ1-1	CASSQGQGGKTEAFF	TGTGCCAGCAGCCAAGGACAGGGGGGAAAAACTGAAGCTTTCTTT
12	NA	TRBV11-1	NA	TRBJ2-7	CASSSGPYEQYF	TGTGCCAGCAGCTCCGGCCCCTACGAGCAGTACTTC
14	TRBD1	TRBV5-4	NA	TRBJ2-3	CASSWGQGTDTQYF	TGTGCCAGCAGCTGGGGACAGGGGACAGATACGCAGTATTTT
13	NA	TRBV6-5	NA	TRBJ2-7	CASSYVGGYEQYF	TGTGCCAGCAGTTACGTCGGTGGCTACGAGCAGTACTTC
16	TRBD1	TRBV6-1	few	TRBJ2-1	CASSEAGTGLFNEQFF	TGTGCCAGCAGTGAGGCCGGGACAGGGTTGTTCAATGAGCAGTTCTTC
13	NA	TRBV13	NA	TRBJ1-1	CASARQFNTEAFF	TGTGCCAGCGCCCGACAATTCAACACTGAAGCTTTCTTT
12	NA	TRBV13	once	TRBJ1-2	CASSSGGVGYTF	TGTGCCAGCAGCTCCGGGGGGGTGGGCTACACCTTC
14	NA	TRBV5-6	NA	TRBJ1-2	CASSLDQFNYGYTF	TGTGCCAGCAGCTTGGACCAGTTCAACTATGGCTACACCTTC
15	NA	TRBV29-1	NA	TRBJ1-2	CSVEDQRHSKHGYTF	TGCAGCGTTGAAGATCAACGACATTCCAAACATGGCTACACCTTC
17	NA	TRBV7-2	once	TRBJ1-3	CASSLGRSGRVGNTIYF	TGTGCCAGCAGCTTAGGTCGTTCGGGCAGGGTAGGAAACACCATATATTTT
13	NA	TRBV6-5	NA	TRBJ2-7	CASSYSKPGEQYF	TGTGCCAGCAGTTACTCGAAACCCGGCGAGCAGTACTTC
15	NA	TRBV5-1	NA	TRBJ2-5	CASSLLGDVLETQYF	TGCGCCAGCAGCTTACTCGGGGATGTCTTGGAGACCCAGTACTTC
14	NA	TRBV30	NA	TRBJ2-2	CAWSVGGRPGELFF	TGTGCCTGGAGTGTAGGAGGGAGGCCCGGGGAGCTGTTTTTT
18	NA	TRBV5-1	NA	TRBJ2-3	CASSLGPPGSESEDTQYF	TGCGCCAGCAGCTTGGGTCCCCCTGGTAGCGAGTCGGAAGATACGCAGTATTTT
13	NA	TRBV6-4	few	TRBJ2-1	CASSDSPRGEQFF	TGTGCCAGCAGTGACTCCCCTCGCGGTGAGCAGTTCTTC
15	TRBD2	TRBV7-8	NA	TRBJ2-1	CAITAGGGINNEQFF	TGTGCCATCACCGCCGGGGGGGGGATTAACAATGAGCAGTTCTTC
17	TRBD2	TRBV7-2	NA	TRBJ2-1	CASSLAVGLAGSNEQFF	TGTGCCAGCAGCTTAGCTGTGGGCCTAGCGGGCAGCAATGAGCAGTTCTTC
16	TRBD2	TRBV19	NA	TRBJ2-4	CASSETSGTSKNIQYF	TGTGCCAGTAGTGAAACTAGCGGAACATCCAAAAACATTCAGTACTTC
18	TRBD1	TRBV4-1	NA	TRBJ1-3	CASSQVPRGPRAGNTIYF	TGCGCCAGCAGCCAAGTCCCAAGGGGGCCGAGGGCTGGAAACACCATATATTTT
11	NA	TRBV4-1	NA	TRBJ1-2	CASSLGDGYTF	TGCGCCAGCAGCCTCGGGGATGGCTACACCTTC
13	TRBD1	TRBV6-5	NA	TRBJ2-7	CASSLQGSYEQYF	TGTGCCAGCAGCCTACAGGGGTCGTACGAGCAGTACTTC
13	NA	TRBV12-3/TRBV12-4	NA	TRBJ2-2	CASRKKSPGELFF	TGTGCCAGCAGGAAGAAAAGCCCCGGGGAGCTGTTTTTT
16	TRBD1	TRBV6-5	NA	TRBJ2-2	CASSYLGQANTGELFF	TGTGCCAGCAGTTACTTAGGACAGGCGAACACCGGGGAGCTGTTTTTT
12	NA	TRBV28	NA	TRBJ1-5	CASSNGWQPQHF	TGTGCCAGCAGCAACGGGTGGCAGCCCCAGCATTTT
15	NA	TRBV21-1	NA	TRBJ2-6	CASSKSISGANVLTF	TGTGCCAGCAGCAAATCGATCTCTGGGGCCAACGTCCTGACTTTC
11	NA	TRBV18	NA	TRBJ1-2	CASADLGGYTF	TGTGCCAGCGCAGACCTTGGGGGCTACACCTTC
13	TRBD1	TRBV28	once	TRBJ1-5	CASSFAGGEPQHF	TGTGCCAGCAGTTTCGCAGGGGGCGAGCCCCAGCATTTT
16	NA	TRBV7-3	NA	TRBJ2-1	CASSLSGGVTYNEQFF	TGTGCCAGCAGCTTAAGCGGCGGGGTCACCTACAATGAGCAGTTCTTC
12	NA	TRBV23-1	once	TRBJ1-1	CASKGRNTEAFF	TGCGCCAGCAAAGGGCGTAACACTGAAGCTTTCTTT
13	NA	TRBV29-1	NA	TRBJ1-2	CSVSLDGKGGYTF	TGCAGCGTTAGTCTCGACGGCAAGGGAGGCTACACCTTC
13	NA	TRBV29-1	NA	TRBJ1-1	CSVEIPGWTEAFF	TGCAGCGTTGAAATACCGGGGTGGACTGAAGCTTTCTTT
13	NA	TRBV11-2	NA	TRBJ2-7	CASSLGPAGEQYF	TGTGCCAGCAGCTTAGGGCCGGCAGGTGAGCAGTACTTC
16	NA	TRBV28	NA	TRBJ1-1	CASKLAQTALNTEAFF	TGTGCCAGCAAACTAGCACAGACGGCTTTGAACACTGAAGCTTTCTTT
15	NA	TRBV28	NA	TRBJ2-5	CASSATRGGGETQYF	TGTGCCAGCAGCGCCACGAGAGGGGGGGGAGAGACCCAGTACTTC
12	NA	TRBV9	NA	TRBJ2-5	CASSVDGETQYF	TGTGCCAGCAGCGTAGACGGTGAGACCCAGTACTTC
12	NA	TRBV30	few	TRBJ1-2	CAWRDFIGGYTF	TGTGCCTGGAGAGATTTTATCGGCGGCTACACCTTC